This T cell receptor beta chain originates from a study of blood T cell repertoires in COVID-19 (dated by TCRdb to the early 2020s). Describing the broader study: Samples from collaborators originated in the United States, Italy and Spain and spanned both the acute and convalescent phases of COVID-19. A freely available public database, intended as a resource for researchers studying the immune response to SARS-CoV-2, is where the repertoires were released. The prospective study material was composed of cDNA or gDNA derived from T cells, B-cell-depleted T cells, or PBMCs. Subjects who had been exposed to COVID-19, were actively infected with it, or had recovered from it provided the deeply sampled blood TCRbeta repertoires that made up the dataset. Nearly every sample came with metadata listing a de-identified subject ID, COVID-19 status, age in years and sex. Samples came from the ongoing ImmuneRACE study (first 160 participants) plus 1,254 subjects from 6 global collaborators. Where available, HLA class I and class II types were taken from metadata supplied by the sample provider and were not determined by assay-based typing.

Details on this clone: Its recognized antigen is unknown. Base qualities are not at hand, and no much larger clone is one base apart.

Each collaborating institution followed its own protocols to collect whole blood in K2EDTA tubes. For TCRbeta analysis, collaborators shipped samples as frozen whole blood, isolated PBMCs, or DNA extracted from either of those sample types. TCRbeta CDR3 regions were amplified from genomic DNA by means of the immunoSEQ Assay, a bias-controlled multiplex PCR. Processing in the source paper ran as follows. Nucleated cell counts per sample were estimated from amplification of reference gene primers within the assay. Sequence reads were collapsed and filtered to measure the absolute abundance of every unique TCRbeta CDR3 rearrangement. For each sample, productive Simpson clonality was calculated as the square root of Simpson's diversity index over productive rearrangements. This is the immuneACCESS table as TCRdb keeps it, with only in-frame sequences that have V and J called. A part of the clones is gone; compared with another copy, unresolved V genes explain less than half, and the rest is unexplained. From that table come the V and J calls and clone size; the DNA was used to work out D and trimming. Here the sample has roughly 130,000 clones; around 85% occur a single time. Of the sample, about 2.9% is held by the ten largest clones.

The investigation overall reported the following: The quantity of clinical and demographic metadata differed by source and by participant and was supplied without curation.

This TCR came from a woman aged 80 or older with acute or convalescent COVID-19. Source material: peripheral blood.

The CDR3 region has the sequence CASSYFTVARFDTQYF. The nucleotide sequence is given as TGTGCCAGCAGTTACTTCACCGTAGCGCGCTTCGATACGCAGTATTTT. The V and J segments used are TRBV6-2 or TRBV6-3 and TRBJ2-3, with TRBD2 perhaps the D gene, on 5 matching bases. Including cysteine and phenylalanine, the CDR3 has 16 amino acids. This entry keeps only the CDR3 DNA: 48 bases, framed from base 1. The V and J ends are trimmed by 1 base and 6 bases, leaving 17 bases between them. Taken from the germline V gene, the CDR1 and CDR2 loops are MNHEY and SVGEGT.